This TCR beta chain is from a study of blood T cell repertoires in COVID-19. Study information: There were acute and convalescent COVID-19 samples, and they came from the United States, Italy and Spain. T cells, B-cell-depleted T cells, or PBMCs provided the cDNA or gDNA that served as material.

Trimming took 3 bases from V and 2 from J; bases not matched to a gene: 6. The CDR3 spans 14 residues. The germline gives CDR1 SQVTM, CDR2 ANQGSEA. Authors' processing steps: Scientists estimated how many nucleated cells there were by amplifying reference gene primers. The assay was immunoSEQ multiplex PCR, and TCRdb's table has in-frame clones only and misses some. The DNA gave D and trimming, while V, J and clone size come from that table. The table has tens of thousands of clones, over 60% seen once. The TCR was taken from a human donor in a cohort sampled during active COVID-19. Specimen: peripheral blood. This chain uses TRBV29-1 with TRBJ1-1, with 7 bases matching TRBD1. CDR3 nucleotides: TGCAGCGTTGATAGGGCAGGGGGAAACACTGAAGCTTTCTTT. Protein product: CSVDRAGGNTEAFF.